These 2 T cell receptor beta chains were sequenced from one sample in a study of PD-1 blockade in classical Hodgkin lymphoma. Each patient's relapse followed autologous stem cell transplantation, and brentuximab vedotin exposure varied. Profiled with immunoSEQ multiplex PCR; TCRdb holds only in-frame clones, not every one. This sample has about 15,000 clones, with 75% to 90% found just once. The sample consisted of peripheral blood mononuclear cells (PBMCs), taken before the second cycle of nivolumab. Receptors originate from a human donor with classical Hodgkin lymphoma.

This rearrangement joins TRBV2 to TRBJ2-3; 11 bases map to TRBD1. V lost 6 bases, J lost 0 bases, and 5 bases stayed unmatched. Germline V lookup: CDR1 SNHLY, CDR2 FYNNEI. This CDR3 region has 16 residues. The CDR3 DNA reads TGTGCCAGCAGGCCCGGACAGGGGGCGAGCACAGATACGCAGTATTTT. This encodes CASRPGQGASTDTQYF.

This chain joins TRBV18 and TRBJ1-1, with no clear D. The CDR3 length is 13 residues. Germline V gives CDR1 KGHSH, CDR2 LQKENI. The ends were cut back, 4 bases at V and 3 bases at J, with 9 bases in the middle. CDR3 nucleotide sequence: TGTGCCAGCTCACAGATCCAGGACACTGAAGCTTTCTTT. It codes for CASSQIQDTEAFF.